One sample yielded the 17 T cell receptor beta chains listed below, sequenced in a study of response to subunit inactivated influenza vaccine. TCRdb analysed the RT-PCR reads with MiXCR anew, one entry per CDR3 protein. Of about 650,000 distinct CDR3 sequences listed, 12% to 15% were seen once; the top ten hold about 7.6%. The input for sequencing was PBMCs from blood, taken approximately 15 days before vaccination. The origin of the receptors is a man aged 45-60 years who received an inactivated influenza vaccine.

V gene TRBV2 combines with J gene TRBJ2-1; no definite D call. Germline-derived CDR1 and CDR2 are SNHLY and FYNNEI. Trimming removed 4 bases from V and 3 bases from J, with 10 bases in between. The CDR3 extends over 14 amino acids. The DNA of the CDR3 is TGTGCCAGCAGTGCAGGTTGGCGCTACAATGAGCAGTTCTTC. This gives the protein CASSAGWRYNEQFF.

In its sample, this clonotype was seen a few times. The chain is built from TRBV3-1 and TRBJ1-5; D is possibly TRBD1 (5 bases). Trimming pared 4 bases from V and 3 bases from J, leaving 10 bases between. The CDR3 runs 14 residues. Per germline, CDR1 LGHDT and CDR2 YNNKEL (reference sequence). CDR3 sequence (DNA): TGTGCCAGCAGCCCCGGGACGGACAATCAGCCCCAGCATTTT. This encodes CASSPGTDNQPQHF.

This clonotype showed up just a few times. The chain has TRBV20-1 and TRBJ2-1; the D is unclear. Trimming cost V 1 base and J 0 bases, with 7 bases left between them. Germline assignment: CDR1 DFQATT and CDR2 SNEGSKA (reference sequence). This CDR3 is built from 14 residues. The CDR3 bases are TGCAGTGCTAGAGCAGTCAGCTCCTACAATGAGCAGTTCTTC. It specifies CSARAVSSYNEQFF.

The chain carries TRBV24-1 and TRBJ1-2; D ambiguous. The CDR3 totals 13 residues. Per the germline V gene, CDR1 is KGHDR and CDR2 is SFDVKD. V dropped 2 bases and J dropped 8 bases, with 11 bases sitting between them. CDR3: CATSDSRLRGYTF. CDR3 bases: TGTGCCACCAGTGATTCCCGGCTCAGGGGCTACACCTTC.

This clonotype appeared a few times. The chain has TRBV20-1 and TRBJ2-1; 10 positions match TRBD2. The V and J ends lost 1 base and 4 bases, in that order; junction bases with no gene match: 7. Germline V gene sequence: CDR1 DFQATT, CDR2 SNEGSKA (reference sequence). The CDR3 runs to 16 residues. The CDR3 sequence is CSARGATSGNYNEQFF. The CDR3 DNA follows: TGCAGTGCTAGAGGGGCTACTAGCGGGAATTACAATGAGCAGTTCTTC.

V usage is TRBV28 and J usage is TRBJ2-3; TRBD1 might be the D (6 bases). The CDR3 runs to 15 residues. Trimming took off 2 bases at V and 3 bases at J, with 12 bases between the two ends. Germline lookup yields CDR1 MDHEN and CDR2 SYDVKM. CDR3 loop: CASSLTSQGTDTQYF. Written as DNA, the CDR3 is TGTGCCAGCAGTTTAACCTCACAGGGAACAGATACGCAGTATTTT.

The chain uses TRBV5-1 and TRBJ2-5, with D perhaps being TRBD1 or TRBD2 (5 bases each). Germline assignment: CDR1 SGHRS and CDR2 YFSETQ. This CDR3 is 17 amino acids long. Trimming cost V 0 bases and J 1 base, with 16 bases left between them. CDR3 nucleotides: TGCGCCAGCAGCTTGGGGGGGAGATCCCAGGGCCAAGAGACCCAGTACTTC. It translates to CASSLGGRSQGQETQYF.

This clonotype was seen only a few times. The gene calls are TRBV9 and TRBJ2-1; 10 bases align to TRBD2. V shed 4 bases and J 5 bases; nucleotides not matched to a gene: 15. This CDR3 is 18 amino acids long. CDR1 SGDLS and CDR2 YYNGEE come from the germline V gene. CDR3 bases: TGTGCCAGCAGCTCCGAGGTGGCTAGCGGGAGTAATGACAATGAGCAGTTCTTC. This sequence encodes CASSSEVASGSNDNEQFF.

The CDR3 loop reads CSVVPGSDTQYF. CDR3 nucleotides: TGCAGCGTTGTGCCGGGGTCAGATACGCAGTATTTT. The chain links TRBV29-1 to TRBJ2-3; D may be TRBD2 (5 bases). V was pared by 4 bases and J by 4 bases, with 9 bases between. CDR1 and CDR2 from the germline V gene are SQVTM and ANQGSEA. The CDR3 runs to 12 residues.

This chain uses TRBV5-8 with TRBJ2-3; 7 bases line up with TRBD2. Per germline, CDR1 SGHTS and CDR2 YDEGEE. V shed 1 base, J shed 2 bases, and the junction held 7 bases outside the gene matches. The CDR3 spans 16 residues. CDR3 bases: TGTGCCAGCAGCTTGAGCCGCCTAGCGGACACAGATACGCAGTATTTT. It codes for CASSLSRLADTDTQYF.

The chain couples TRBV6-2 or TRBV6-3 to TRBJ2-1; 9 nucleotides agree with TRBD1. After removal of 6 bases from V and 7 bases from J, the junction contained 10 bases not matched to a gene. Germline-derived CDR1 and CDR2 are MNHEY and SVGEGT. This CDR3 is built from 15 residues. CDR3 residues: CASRPTGQGFNEQFF. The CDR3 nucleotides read TGTGCCAGCAGACCGACAGGACAGGGGTTTAATGAGCAGTTCTTC.

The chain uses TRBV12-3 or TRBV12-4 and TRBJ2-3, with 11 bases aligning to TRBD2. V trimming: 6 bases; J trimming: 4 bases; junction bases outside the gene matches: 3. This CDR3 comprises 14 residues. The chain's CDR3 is CASRGLAVPDTQYF. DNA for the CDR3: TGTGCCAGCAGGGGACTAGCGGTGCCAGATACGCAGTATTTT.

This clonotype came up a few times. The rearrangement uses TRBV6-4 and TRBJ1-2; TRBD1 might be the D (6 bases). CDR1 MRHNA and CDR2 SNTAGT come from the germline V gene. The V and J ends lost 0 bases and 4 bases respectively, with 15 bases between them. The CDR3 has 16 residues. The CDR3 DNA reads TGTGCCAGCAGTGACTCTAGTACGGGACACGTCTATGGCTACACCTTC. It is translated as CASSDSSTGHVYGYTF.

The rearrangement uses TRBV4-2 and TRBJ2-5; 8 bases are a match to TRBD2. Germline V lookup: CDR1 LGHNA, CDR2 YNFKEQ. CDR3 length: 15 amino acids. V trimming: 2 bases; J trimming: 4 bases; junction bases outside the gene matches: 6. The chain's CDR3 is CASSQREGQGETQYF. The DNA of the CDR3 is TGTGCCAGCAGCCAACGGGAGGGCCAGGGAGAGACCCAGTACTTC.

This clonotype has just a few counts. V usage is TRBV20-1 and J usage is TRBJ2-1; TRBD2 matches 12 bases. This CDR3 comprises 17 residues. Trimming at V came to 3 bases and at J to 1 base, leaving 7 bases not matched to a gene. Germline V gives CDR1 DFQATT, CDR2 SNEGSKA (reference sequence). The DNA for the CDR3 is TGCAGTGCTAGGGGCCTAGCGGGAGGGGGATCCTACAATGAGCAGTTCTTC. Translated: CSARGLAGGGSYNEQFF.

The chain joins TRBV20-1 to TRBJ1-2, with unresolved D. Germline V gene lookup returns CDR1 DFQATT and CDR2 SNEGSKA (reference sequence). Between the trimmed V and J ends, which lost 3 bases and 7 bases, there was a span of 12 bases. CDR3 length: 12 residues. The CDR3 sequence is CSASVRSSGYTF. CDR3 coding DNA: TGCAGTGCTAGTGTACGGTCCAGTGGCTACACCTTC.

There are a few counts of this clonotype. In DNA, the CDR3 is TGTGCCAGCAGCGGTGGGACTAGGGGTTACTACGAGCAGTACTTC. Amino acid sequence: CASSGGTRGYYEQYF. The rearrangement uses TRBV9 and TRBJ2-7; 8 nucleotides agree with TRBD2. Germline V gene sequence: CDR1 SGDLS, CDR2 YYNGEE. The CDR3 loop spans 15 amino acids. J gave up 3 bases and V 3 bases, and 8 bases lay outside the gene matches.